Presented here are 7 T cell receptor beta chains from one specimen sequenced in a study of neoadjuvant anti-PD-1 for oral cavity cancer. The assay was immunoSEQ multiplex PCR, and TCRdb's table has in-frame clones only and misses some. The sample contains around 16,000 clones, about 78% of which appear only once. The starting material was PBMCs, obtained before nivolumab (anti-PD-1) treatment. All receptors come from a person between 40 and 85 years old with oral cavity squamous cell carcinoma.

This clone turned up a few times. This rearrangement joins TRBV7-9 to TRBJ1-4; TRBD1 agrees at 7 bases. Germline CDR1 SEHNR, CDR2 FQNEAQ (reference sequence). This CDR3 spans 15 amino acids. V was clipped by 8 bases and J by 7 bases; unmatched bases: 13. The CDR3 coding sequence is TGTGCCAGCGGAGACAGGGACTCTAACCTTGAAAAACTGTTTTTT. This sequence encodes CASGDRDSNLEKLFF.

The chain combines TRBV4-1 with TRBJ1-2; D perhaps matches TRBD1 (5 bases). CDR3 length: 16 amino acids. Trimming pared 0 bases from V and 4 bases from J, leaving 15 bases between. CDR1 is MGHRA and CDR2 is YSYEKL in the germline V gene. CDR3 amino acids: CASSQDQWVGAYGYTF. In DNA, the CDR3 is TGCGCCAGCAGCCAAGATCAATGGGTAGGGGCCTATGGCTACACCTTC.

The gene calls are TRBV27 and TRBJ1-2; D perhaps matches TRBD1 (6 bases). The CDR3 is 14 residues long. Between the trimmed V and J ends, which lost 3 bases and 4 bases, there was a span of 12 bases. CDR1 MNHEY and CDR2 SMNVEV come from the germline V gene (reference sequence). CDR3 protein: CASSLSGARYGYTF. The CDR3 bases are TGTGCCAGCAGTTTGTCAGGGGCCCGCTATGGCTACACCTTC.

The chain combines TRBV10-3 with TRBJ2-5, with 7 bases lining up with TRBD1. Trimming cost V 4 bases and J 6 bases; bases outside gene matches: 8. Germline CDR1 ENHRY, CDR2 SYGVKD. This CDR3 is 14 amino acids long. The CDR3 coding sequence is TGTGCCATCAGTGGCCAGGACAGGTCGAAGACCCAGTACTTC. This gives the protein CAISGQDRSKTQYF.

The chain uses TRBV6-5 and TRBJ2-1, with unresolved D. V was trimmed by 0 bases and J by 7 bases, leaving 16 bases between them. The CDR3 sequence is 16 residues long. Per the germline V gene, CDR1 is MNHEY and CDR2 is SVGAGI. The CDR3 sequence: CASSYSVGSARNEQFF. Here the CDR3 DNA reads TGTGCCAGCAGTTACTCGGTAGGATCGGCGAGGAATGAGCAGTTCTTC.

The chain links TRBV7-9 to TRBJ1-1; D possibly corresponds to TRBD1 (5 bases). Trimming removed 5 bases from V and 7 bases from J, with 8 bases in between. Germline loops: CDR1 SEHNR, CDR2 FQNEAQ (reference sequence). The length of the CDR3 is 11 residues. In DNA form, the CDR3 reads TGTGCCAGCAGCGTGACAGTTGAAGCTTTCTTT. It yields the protein CASSVTVEAFF. The full variable domain, its missing parts supplied by reference TRBV7-9 and TRBJ1-1, is DTGVSQNPRHKITKRGQNVTFRCDPISEHNRLYWYRQTLGQGPEFLTYFQNEAQLEKSRLLSDRFSAERPKGSFSTLEIQRTEQGDSAMYLCASSVTVEAFFGQGTRLTVV.

This sequence joins TRBV5-5 and TRBJ2-3; D may be TRBD1 or TRBD2 (5 bases each). The germline V gene has CDR1 SGHKS and CDR2 YYEKEE (reference sequence). The CDR3 runs to 13 residues. Trimming stripped 2 bases from V and 15 bases from J, with 19 bases between. CDR3 DNA sequence: TGTGCCAGCAGCTTAATTCTTCAGGGACCAAAATATTTT. Translating gives CASSLILQGPKYF.